These T cell receptor beta chains were read from a single sample in a study of shared clonotypes between healthy human individuals. Profiling relied on immunoSEQ multiplex PCR, and the TCRdb table lists in-frame clones only, not all of them. The sample holds 2 million to 2.5 million clones, more than 85% seen once. Sequencing used naive CD8+ T cells from PBMCs. These receptors were obtained from a man aged 18 to 35 in good health. Some clones in this sample may be carry-over from other donors' samples. The CDR3 runs from the conserved cysteine through the conserved F or W. A D gene is named only where the DNA matches it firmly. Only some rows state a clone size, as once, few, many or a class for expanded clones.

J gene,D gene,V gene,clone size,CDR3 protein,CDR3 DNA
TRBJ2-6,TRBD1,TRBV9,NA,CASSVALSRDSLGSGANVLTF,TGTGCCAGCAGCGTAGCTCTAAGTAGGGACAGCCTAGGCTCTGGGGCCAACGTCCTGACTTTC
TRBJ2-7,NA,TRBV4-1,NA,CASSPGGHDGRDYEQYF,TGCGCCAGCAGCCCAGGGGGTCACGACGGGAGGGATTACGAGCAGTACTTC
TRBJ2-4,TRBD2,TRBV2,NA,CASSEAIGTRSTGNIQYF,TGTGCCAGCAGTGAAGCAATCGGGACTAGGTCTACTGGAAACATTCAGTACTTC
TRBJ2-7,NA,TRBV30,once,CAWGQTNYEQYF,TGTGCCTGGGGACAGACCAACTACGAGCAGTACTTC
TRBJ2-1,NA,TRBV7-9,once,CASSLGGEPYNEQFF,TGTGCCAGCAGCTTAGGGGGGGAGCCCTACAATGAGCAGTTCTTC
TRBJ2-2,NA,TRBV10-1,NA,CASSATYTGELFF,TGCGCCAGCAGTGCGACTTACACCGGGGAGCTGTTTTTT
TRBJ1-2,NA,TRBV7-9,NA,CASSLPGEYYGYTF,TGTGCCAGCAGCCTGCCGGGCGAGTATTATGGCTACACCTTC
TRBJ2-1,NA,TRBV14,NA,CASSQLRAPHNEQFF,TGTGCCAGCAGCCAACTCCGGGCACCTCACAATGAGCAGTTCTTC
TRBJ1-1,NA,TRBV25-1,NA,CASIGRGNTEAFF,TGTGCCAGCATAGGCAGGGGGAACACTGAAGCTTTCTTT
TRBJ1-1,NA,TRBV28,NA,CASSPNVLLNTEAFF,TGTGCCAGCAGCCCCAACGTGTTGCTGAACACTGAAGCTTTCTTT
TRBJ2-7,NA,TRBV7-9,NA,CASQEPLKREQYF,TGTGCCAGCCAGGAACCTCTCAAGCGCGAGCAGTACTTC
TRBJ2-7,TRBD2,TRBV27,NA,CASSPLGVAGVGEQYF,TGTGCCAGCAGTCCTCTCGGGGTAGCGGGAGTGGGAGAGCAGTACTTC
TRBJ2-7,NA,TRBV27,NA,CASSSGSSSYEQYF,TGTGCCAGCAGTTCAGGGTCGAGCTCCTACGAGCAGTACTTC